The following is a T cell receptor beta chain sequence with its context. A single count supports this clone. Its antigen is not yet known. Base qualities are not recorded, but no much larger clone differs from it by a single base. The library was made by the immunoSEQ multiplex PCR assay. In its TCRdb copy, this immuneACCESS table keeps in-frame sequences only and misses some clones. Where compared with another copy, unresolved V genes explain less than half of these, and the others have no known cause. The sample table holds about 33,000 clones, of which about 80% were seen once. Around 1.3% of the sample rests with the top ten. This sample stems from a study of T cells in narcolepsy (dated by TCRdb to about 2018). Looking at the study overall: Healthy control donors were enrolled in the study alongside patients who had narcolepsy type 1 or type 2 (NT1, NT2). To look for autoreactive T cells in narcolepsy patients that target self-antigens of hypocretin neurons (hypocretin, TRIB2), the study used TCR Vbeta sequencing to follow clonotypes in blood and CSF. On the study overall, not on this receptor specifically: In plots comparing CSF and blood CD4+ T cell clonotypes from the same patient, HCRT-specific and TRIB2-specific autoreactive clonotypes were highlighted. Numbers of sequenced blood memory CD4+ clonotypes were comparable, averaging approximately 42,000 in patients and about 30,000 in controls. According to the report, autoreactive clonotypes were detected serially in the blood of the same patients and of different patients, but not in healthy controls. Certain blood memory CD4+ repertoires from patients and controls had no sequences that matched autoreactive T cell clones.

For TCR Vbeta sequencing, memory CD4+ T cells were sorted ex vivo from the peripheral blood of both healthy controls and narcolepsy patients. The germline V gene encodes CDR1 MNHNY and CDR2 SVGAGI (reference sequence). V and J lose 6 bases and 1 base, and a span of 12 bases separates them. Reading from cysteine to phenylalanine, the CDR3 counts 14 amino acids. The read is trimmed to its CDR3 DNA, 42 bases read in frame from base 1. The clonotype comes from a human donor with narcolepsy. Sequenced: CD45RA- memory CD4+ T cells from PBMCs. The cell subset or site label, read with the paper, signifies: memory T cells sorted ex vivo from peripheral blood. The chain employs TRBV6-6 and TRBJ1-1, with no confident D gene call. The CDR3 amino acid sequence is: CASSNTGQNTEAFF. The nucleotide sequence reads as follows: TGTGCCAGCAGCAACACCGGGCAGAACACTGAAGCTTTCTTT.